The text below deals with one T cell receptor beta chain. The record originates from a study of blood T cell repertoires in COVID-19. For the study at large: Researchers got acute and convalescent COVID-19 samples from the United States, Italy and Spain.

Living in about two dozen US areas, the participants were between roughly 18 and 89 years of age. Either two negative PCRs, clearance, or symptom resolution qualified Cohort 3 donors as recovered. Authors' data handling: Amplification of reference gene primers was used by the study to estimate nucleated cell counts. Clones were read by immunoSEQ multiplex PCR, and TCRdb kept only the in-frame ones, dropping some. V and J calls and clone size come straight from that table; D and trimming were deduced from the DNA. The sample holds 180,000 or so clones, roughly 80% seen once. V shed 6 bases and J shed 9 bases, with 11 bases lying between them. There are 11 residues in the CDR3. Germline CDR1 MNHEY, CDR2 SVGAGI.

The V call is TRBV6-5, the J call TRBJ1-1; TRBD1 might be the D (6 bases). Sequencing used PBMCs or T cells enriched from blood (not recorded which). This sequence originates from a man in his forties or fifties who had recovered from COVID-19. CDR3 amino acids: CASRTGPQAFF. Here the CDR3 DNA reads TGTGCCAGCAGGACAGGACCCCAAGCTTTCTTT.